This T cell receptor (beta chain) stems from a study of shared clonotypes between healthy human individuals. Study details: Three CD4 naive, three CD4 memory, two CD8 naive and one CD8 memory plate were used per donor. Study-level points and caveats: It was the few donors that limited the genetic and exposure-history diversity represented.

The ends lost 6 bases at V and 3 bases at J; junction bases unmatched: 10. CDR1 MDHEN and CDR2 SYDVKM come from the germline V gene. This CDR3 comprises 15 residues. Worth noting for this clone: Its target is not known.

This table comes from immunoSEQ multiplex PCR, and its TCRdb copy is limited to in-frame clones, with some not included. The sample lists approximately 2,000,000 clones, less than 95% occurring once. Each donor was a Caucasian adult residing in Nashville, Tennessee. This chain connects TRBV28 to TRBJ2-7, with TRBD1 matching 8 bases. What was sequenced was naive CD4+ T cells from PBMCs. Subset noted: CD45RA+ positively selected. The sequence was obtained from a man aged 18 to 29 in good health. Some clones in this sample may be carry-over from other donors' samples. DNA for the CDR3: TGTGCCAGCAGCCCGTCGGGCAGGGGGCTCTACGAGCAGTACTTC. Amino acid sequence: CASSPSGRGLYEQYF. Full variable domain (rest looked up from reference TRBV28 and TRBJ2-7): DVKVTQSSRYLVKRTGEKVFLECVQDMDHENMFWYRQDPGLGLRLIYFSYDVKMKEKGDIPEGYSVSREKKERFSLILESASTNQTSMYLCASSPSGRGLYEQYFGPGTRLTVT.